A single sample gave rise to the 15 T cell receptor beta chains below, sequenced in a study of long-term antiretroviral therapy in people with HIV. Investigators performed immunoSEQ version v3.0 at survey level. The method was immunoSEQ multiplex PCR; TCRdb's version includes in-frame clones alone and lacks a portion of them. The sample carries about 33,000 clones, roughly 96% recorded once. Material: unsorted PBMCs, obtained about 6.6 years after starting antiretroviral therapy. These receptor sequences come from a man between 25 and 39 years old with HIV.

V and J are TRBV18 and TRBJ2-7; maybe TRBD2 (5 bases). The germline gives CDR1 KGHSH, CDR2 LQKENI. V was trimmed by 0 bases and J by 7 bases, leaving 13 bases between them. This CDR3 is 14 amino acids long. The CDR3 loop reads CASSPPSRAGEQYF. The CDR3, as DNA: TGTGCCAGCTCACCACCATCGAGGGCAGGAGAGCAGTACTTC.

The chain couples TRBV2 to TRBJ2-4; no firm D call. The CDR3 spans 16 residues. V gave up 1 base and J gave up 3 bases, with 13 bases separating them. Germline assignment: CDR1 SNHLY and CDR2 FYNNEI. CDR3 amino acids: CASSEVSSESKNIQYF. For the CDR3, the DNA is TGTGCCAGCAGTGAAGTCAGCTCAGAGAGCAAAAACATTCAGTACTTC.

The chain has TRBV9 and TRBJ2-3; TRBD2 might be the D (6 bases). The V end lost 6 bases, the J end lost 6 bases, and 17 bases lay between the germline ends. Germline-derived CDR1 and CDR2 are SGDLS and YYNGEE. This CDR3 contains 14 residues. CDR3 DNA: TGTGCCAGCACTAGATCCTCTGGGAGGGATACGCAGTATTTT. Protein: CASTRSSGRDTQYF.

This chain links TRBV6-5 with TRBJ1-5; possibly TRBD1 for D (6 bases). CDR3 length: 14 residues. V lost 2 bases to trimming and J lost 5 bases, with 10 bases between them. Looked up from germline, CDR1 is MNHEY and CDR2 is SVGAGI. As DNA, the CDR3 is TGTGCCAGCAGTTACAGGGGGGGGGATCAGCCCCAGCATTTT. This translates into CASSYRGGDQPQHF.

Regarding this clone: Other DNA sequences in this sample translate to the same CDR3. This chain connects TRBV4-1 to TRBJ2-7; 9 bases align to TRBD1. The length of the CDR3 is 14 residues. Germline lookup yields CDR1 MGHRA and CDR2 YSYEKL. V lost 3 bases to trimming and J lost 2 bases; unmatched junction nucleotides: 2. The DNA for the CDR3 is TGCGCCAGCAGCCAGGGACAGGGAGCCTACGAGCAGTACTTC. Its protein product is CASSQGQGAYEQYF.

The V gene is TRBV30, the J gene TRBJ2-1; D perhaps matches TRBD2 (6 bases). The germline V and J ends were trimmed by 7 bases and 2 bases, with 18 bases remaining between them. The CDR3 is made up of 15 amino acids. CDR1 is GTSNPN and CDR2 is SVGIG in the germline V gene (reference sequence). The CDR3 region is CASTFLDYAYNEQFF. The CDR3 DNA reads as TGTGCCTCTACCTTCTTGGACTATGCCTACAATGAGCAGTTCTTC.

The chain has TRBV9 and TRBJ2-7; 8 nucleotides line up with TRBD2. Germline V gene sequence: CDR1 SGDLS, CDR2 YYNGEE. Losses at the gene ends were 4 bases for V and 4 bases for J; bases not matched to a gene: 13. This CDR3 spans 16 amino acids. The CDR3 nucleotides are TGTGCCAGCAGCTCCCCCCGCGCTAGCGGGCTGTACGAGCAGTACTTC. Amino acids: CASSSPRASGLYEQYF.

In DNA form, the CDR3 reads TGTGCCAGCAGCCCGCCGGGGGGCAACACTGAAGCTTTCTTT. Translation gives CASSPPGGNTEAFF. The rearrangement joins TRBV9 to TRBJ1-1; tentatively, D is TRBD1 (6 bases). CDR3 length: 14 residues. From germline, CDR1 is SGDLS and CDR2 YYNGEE. Trimming removed 4 bases from V and 2 bases from J, with 12 bases in between.

J is TRBJ1-5 and V is TRBV19; D is perhaps TRBD1 (5 bases). The V and J ends lost 3 bases and 3 bases respectively, with 9 bases between them. In germline, CDR1 is LNHDA, CDR2 SQIVND (reference sequence). The CDR3 is made up of 14 amino acids. CDR3 amino acids: CASSMRDYNQPQHF. The CDR3 region has the DNA TGTGCCAGTAGTATGAGGGACTACAATCAGCCCCAGCATTTT.

V and J are TRBV6-6 and TRBJ2-7; D is possibly TRBD1 or TRBD2 (6 bases each). CDR1 is MNHNY and CDR2 is SVGAGI in the germline V gene (reference sequence). The V and J ends lost 10 bases and 0 bases respectively, with 13 bases between them. CDR3 length: 13 residues. The CDR3 bases are TGTGCCACCAAAGGGGGGAGCTCCTACGAGCAGTACTTC. Protein: CATKGGSSYEQYF.

This rearrangement joins TRBV13 to TRBJ1-3; D unclear. The V end was cut by 8 bases, the J end by 0 bases, with 8 bases between. The CDR3 runs 13 residues. Germline CDR1 reads PRHDT; CDR2 reads FYEKMQ (reference sequence). The CDR3 sequence is CASGGDSGNTIYF. CDR3 bases: TGTGCCAGCGGCGGAGACTCTGGAAACACCATATATTTT.

V usage is TRBV5-1 and J usage is TRBJ2-1; D gene ambiguous. CDR1 is SGHRS, CDR2 YFSETQ, per germline. Trimming pared 1 base from V and 6 bases from J, leaving 14 bases between. The CDR3 extends over 15 amino acids. This CDR3 reads CASSLMAGSGNEQFF. The CDR3 bases are TGCGCCAGCAGCTTGATGGCAGGTTCGGGCAATGAGCAGTTCTTC.

The chain recombines TRBV10-3 with TRBJ1-2, with D tentatively TRBD1 (6 bases). This CDR3 has 13 amino acids. V lost 4 bases and J lost 7, with 13 bases in between. The germline V gene has CDR1 ENHRY and CDR2 SYGVKD. The CDR3 loop is CAISAAGESGYTF. The DNA for the CDR3 is TGTGCCATCAGTGCAGCAGGGGAGTCTGGCTACACCTTC.

The J gene is TRBJ1-6, the V gene TRBV7-9; weak D call: TRBD1 (5 bases). The CDR3 extends over 14 amino acids. Trimming removed 3 bases at V and 10 bases at J, with 13 bases between. Germline values: CDR1 SEHNR, CDR2 FQNEAQ (reference sequence). CDR3 coding DNA: TGTGCCAGCAGCTTCGAGAATCGGGACTCACCCCTCCACTTT. Translating it yields CASSFENRDSPLHF. Combining the CDR3 with reference TRBV7-9 and TRBJ1-6 gives the whole variable domain DTGVSQNPRHKITKRGQNVTFRCDPISEHNRLYWYRQTLGQGPEFLTYFQNEAQLEKSRLLSDRFSAERPKGSFSTLEIQRTEQGDSAMYLCASSFENRDSPLHFGNGTRLTVT.

V gene TRBV12-5 combines with J gene TRBJ1-2; D possibly corresponds to TRBD1 (6 bases). CDR3 length: 14 residues. The V and J ends lost 1 base and 4 bases respectively, with 10 bases between them. Germline V lookup: CDR1 LGHNT, CDR2 FRNRAP. CDR3 DNA sequence: TGTGCTAGTGGTTTGGGGGGGACAACCTATGGCTACACCTTC. Translating gives CASGLGGTTYGYTF.